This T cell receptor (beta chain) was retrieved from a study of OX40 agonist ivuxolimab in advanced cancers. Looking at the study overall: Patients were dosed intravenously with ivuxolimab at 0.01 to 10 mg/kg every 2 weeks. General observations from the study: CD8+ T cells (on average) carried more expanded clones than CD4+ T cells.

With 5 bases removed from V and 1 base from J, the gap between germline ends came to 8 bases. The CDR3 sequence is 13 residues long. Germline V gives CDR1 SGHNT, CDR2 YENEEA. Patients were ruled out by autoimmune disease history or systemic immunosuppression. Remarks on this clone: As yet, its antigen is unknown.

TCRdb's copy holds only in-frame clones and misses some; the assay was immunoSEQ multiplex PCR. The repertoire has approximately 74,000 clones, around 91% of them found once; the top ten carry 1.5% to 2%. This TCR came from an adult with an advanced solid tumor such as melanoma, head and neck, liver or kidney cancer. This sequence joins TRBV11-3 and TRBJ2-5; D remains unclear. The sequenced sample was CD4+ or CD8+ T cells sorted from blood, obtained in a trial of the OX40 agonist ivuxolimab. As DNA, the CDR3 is TGTGCCAGCAGCAAGACGGCCCAAGAGACCCAGTACTTC. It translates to CASSKTAQETQYF.